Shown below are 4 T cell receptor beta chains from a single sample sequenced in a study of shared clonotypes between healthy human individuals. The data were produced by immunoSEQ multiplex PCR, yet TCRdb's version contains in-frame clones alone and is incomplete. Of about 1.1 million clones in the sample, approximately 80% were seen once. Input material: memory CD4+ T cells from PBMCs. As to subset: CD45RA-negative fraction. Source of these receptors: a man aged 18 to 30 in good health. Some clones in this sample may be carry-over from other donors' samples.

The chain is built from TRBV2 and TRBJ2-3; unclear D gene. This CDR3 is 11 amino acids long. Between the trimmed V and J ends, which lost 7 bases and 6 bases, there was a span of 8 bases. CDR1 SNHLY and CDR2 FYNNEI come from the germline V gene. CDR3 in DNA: TGTGCCAGCACCCAGGAGGATACGCAGTATTTT. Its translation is CASTQEDTQYF.

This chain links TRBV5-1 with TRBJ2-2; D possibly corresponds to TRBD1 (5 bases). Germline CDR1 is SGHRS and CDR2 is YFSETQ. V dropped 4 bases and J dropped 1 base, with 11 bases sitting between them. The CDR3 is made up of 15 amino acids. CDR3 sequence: CASSGPTVNTGELFF. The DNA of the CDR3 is TGCGCCAGCAGCGGACCGACAGTGAACACCGGGGAGCTGTTTTTT.

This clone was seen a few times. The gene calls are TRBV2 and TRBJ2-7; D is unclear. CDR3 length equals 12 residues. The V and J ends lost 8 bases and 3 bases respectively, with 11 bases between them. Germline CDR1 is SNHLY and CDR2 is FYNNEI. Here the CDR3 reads CASGNTIYEQYF. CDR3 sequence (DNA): TGTGCCAGCGGTAATACAATCTACGAGCAGTACTTC.

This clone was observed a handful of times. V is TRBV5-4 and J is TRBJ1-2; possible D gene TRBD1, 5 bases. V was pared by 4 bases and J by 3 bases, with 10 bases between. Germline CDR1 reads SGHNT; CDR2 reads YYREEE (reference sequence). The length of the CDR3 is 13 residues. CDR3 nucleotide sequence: TGTGCCAGCAGCCCCGGGGGGGACTATGGCTACACCTTC. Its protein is CASSPGGDYGYTF.